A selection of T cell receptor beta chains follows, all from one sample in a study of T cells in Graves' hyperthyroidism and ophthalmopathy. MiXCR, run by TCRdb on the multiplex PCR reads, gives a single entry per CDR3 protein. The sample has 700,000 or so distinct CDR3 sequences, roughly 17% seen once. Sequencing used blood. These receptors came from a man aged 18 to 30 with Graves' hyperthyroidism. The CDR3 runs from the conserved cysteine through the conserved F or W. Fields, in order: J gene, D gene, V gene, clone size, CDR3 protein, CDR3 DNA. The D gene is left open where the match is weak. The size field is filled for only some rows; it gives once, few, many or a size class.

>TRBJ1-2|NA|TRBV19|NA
CASSYGPIETEGYTF
TGTGCCAGTAGTTACGGACCCATAGAGACGGAGGGCTACACCTTC
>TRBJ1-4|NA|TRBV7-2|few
CAGSPSGPGYEKLFF
TGTGCCGGCAGCCCTAGCGGGCCAGGGTATGAAAAACTGTTTTTT
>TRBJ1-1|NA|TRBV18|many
CASSRARELNTEAFF
TGTGCCAGCTCACGAGCCCGCGAATTGAACACTGAAGCTTTCTTT
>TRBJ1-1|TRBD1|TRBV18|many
CASSPGQGGDTEAFF
TGTGCCAGCTCACCAGGACAGGGCGGGGACACTGAAGCTTTCTTT
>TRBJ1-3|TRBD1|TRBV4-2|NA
CASSHPRTGSLSGNTIYF
TGTGCCAGCAGCCACCCCCGGACAGGATCCCTCTCTGGAAACACCATATATTTT
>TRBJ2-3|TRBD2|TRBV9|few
CASSVALGLAGTGTDTQYF
TGTGCCAGCAGCGTAGCTCTCGGGCTAGCGGGAACTGGCACAGATACGCAGTATTTT
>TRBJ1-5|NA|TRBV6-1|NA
CASSPYGNQPQHF
TGTGCCAGCAGCCCATACGGCAATCAGCCCCAGCATTTT
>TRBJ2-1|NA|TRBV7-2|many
CASSLIVRGYEQFF
TGTGCCAGCAGCTTAATAGTTAGGGGGTATGAGCAGTTCTTC
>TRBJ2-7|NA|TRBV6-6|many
CASSYGGKDEQYF
TGTGCCAGCAGTTACGGGGGCAAGGACGAGCAGTACTTC
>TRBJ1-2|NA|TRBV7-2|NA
CASRGRSYGYTF
TGTGCCAGCAGGGGGCGTAGCTATGGCTACACCTTC
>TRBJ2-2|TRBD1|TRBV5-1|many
CASSWTGEGTGELFF
TGCGCCAGCAGCTGGACAGGGGAAGGTACCGGGGAGCTGTTTTTT
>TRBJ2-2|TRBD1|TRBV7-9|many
CASSVQGWTANTGELFF
TGTGCCAGCAGCGTACAGGGGTGGACGGCGAACACCGGGGAGCTGTTTTTT
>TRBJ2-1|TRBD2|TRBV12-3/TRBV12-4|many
CASTQTSGRAYNEQFF
TGTGCCAGCACCCAGACTAGCGGGAGGGCCTACAATGAGCAGTTCTTC
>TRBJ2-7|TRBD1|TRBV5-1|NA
CASSGGTGGEQYF
TGCGCCAGCAGCGGGGGGACAGGGGGCGAGCAGTACTTC
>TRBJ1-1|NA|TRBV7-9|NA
CASSQASDSHTEAFF
TGTGCCAGCAGCCAAGCCTCGGACAGCCACACTGAAGCTTTCTTT
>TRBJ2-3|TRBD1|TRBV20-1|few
CSAEPTGTGSTDTQYF
TGCAGTGCTGAACCCACGGGGACAGGGAGCACAGATACGCAGTATTTT
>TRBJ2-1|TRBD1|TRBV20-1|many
CSARPLRQGWDEQFF
TGCAGTGCTAGGCCCCTCCGACAGGGTTGGGATGAGCAGTTCTTC
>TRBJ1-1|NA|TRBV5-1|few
CASSLQAGNSEAFF
TGCGCCAGCAGCTTGCAGGCAGGCAACTCTGAAGCTTTCTTT